Described below is a single TCR beta chain sequence and its context. Its cognate antigen has yet to be identified. Per-base quality was not reported, and no clone a single base away is much larger than it. This sample was included in a study of T-cell reconstitution after alpha-beta-depleted transplantation in children listed by TCRdb under 2016. Looking at the study overall: Using TCR repertoire profiling, the study followed T-cell immune reconstitution in a quantitative way in children after TCRalphabeta/CD19-depleted allogeneic hematopoietic cell transplantation.

Receptor libraries were prepared by PCR. The instrument given in TCRdb is Illumina HiSeq 2500. To normalize quantification of the TCRbeta repertoire, the TCR libraries were built with molecular barcoding that relied on unique molecular identifiers. TCRdb's own reprocessing of the public reads used fastp at Q25 and MiXCR and kept productive beta chains. CDR3 protein duplicates are merged, each entry listing the most common genes and DNA. In this sample the table shows some 500,000 distinct CDR3 sequences, approximately 20% of which occur a single time. Roughly 3.3% of the sample comes from the top ten. This sample comprised PBMCs from the stem cell graft donor, obtained from the stem cell graft. The sequence derives from a human donor who donated a stem cell graft to a child with acute lymphoblastic leukemia.

The DNA sequence is given as TGTGCCAGCAAGTCCGAGATCATTCACCGCAGTTCGGGGTTGAACACTGAAGCTTTCTTT. It translates to CASKSEIIHRSSGLNTEAFF. Recombination joined TRBV6-2 or TRBV6-3 with TRBJ1-1, with no confidently assigned D gene. V and J are truncated by 7 bases and 0 bases respectively, leaving an intervening sequence of 30 bases. Sequences MNHEY (CDR1) and SVGEGT (CDR2) are obtained from the germline V gene. Including the terminal cysteine and phenylalanine, the CDR3 comprises 20 residues. The only DNA kept is the CDR3, 60 bases in frame from the first base.